A single TCR beta chain is shown here with its context. The sample holds a few counts of this clonotype. It lacks a known antigen. No much larger clone exists at a distance of one base, and base qualities are not known. Systemically healthy Caucasian individuals from Russia, 39 in total and aged about 6 to 90 years, were included as donors. Approximately 10 milliliters of peripheral blood were collected from each donor into EDTA-treated Vacutainer tubes. Ficoll-Paque density-gradient centrifugation was used to isolate PBMCs, with at least 6.5 million per sample. Total RNA was extracted from PBMCs with Trizol reagent, with at least 5 micrograms obtained per sample. For every donor, an aliquot of PBMCs went through flow cytometry to measure the percentages of naive CD45RAhigh/CD27high T cells. Library preparation was by 5' RACE. TCRdb lists the instrument as Illumina HiSeq 2500. A second about 7 to 12 cycle PCR used a sample-barcoded 5' primer and a J-beta primer mix. A template-switch 5' adaptor carrying 12 random nucleotides introduced a unique molecular identifier onto each TCR beta cDNA molecule. At least 2.5 million CDR3-containing paired-end reads were obtained from each sample. All of the RNA was converted into first-strand cDNA using the Mint cDNA synthesis kit, with a TRBC-specific oligonucleotide serving as the primer. Following uracil-DNA glycosylase treatment, a first 18-cycle PCR with universal primers M1SS and BC2_uni_R was performed on all cDNA. From the authors' description of their analysis: Each sample was normalized by randomly selecting 1 million high-quality reads, each carrying a distinct molecular identifier. Reads sharing molecular identifiers were discarded rather than binned into consensus sequences. MiTCR, run with a Q25 quality threshold and the strictest error-elimination algorithm, handled CDR3 identification, clonotype clustering and error correction. A nonparametric unseen species model with Euler transformation was used to estimate a lower bound on total TCR beta diversity. The public sequencing data were trimmed at Q25 with fastp and processed into clonotypes with MiXCR by TCRdb, which kept only in-frame beta chains. Each entry is one CDR3 protein sequence, shown with its most common DNA and genes. In this record, the V and J calls reflect TCRdb's handling and not the investigators' own analysis. This sample gives some 920,000 distinct CDR3 sequences in total; 51% of them show up just once. The ten largest clones take up 20% to 25% of the sample.

The sample is drawn from a study of blood T cells in healthy people across ages (dated by TCRdb to between 2014 and 2017). Regarding the study in general: Template switching captured roughly one uniquely barcoded TCR beta cDNA molecule per two T cells in model experiments. The study measured age-related changes in TCR beta repertoire diversity using deep sequencing normalized with unique cDNA molecular identifiers. For two donors (one aged 18 to 30 and one aged 80 or older), the study analyzed two additional independent replicas of 1 million unique cDNA reads from the same blood draw. Four age groups were formed from the donors: young (average 16 years), middle-aged (around 40), aged (approximately 60) and long-lived (82). Donors of different ages were randomly distributed across sequencing lanes to avoid experimental bias.

What the study reported, not specific to this receptor: Estimates of total diversity based on one million sequenced T cells were considered lower bounds and underestimates. Compared with the aged group, the long-lived group had more naive CD4+ T cells, fewer expanded clones and increased TCR diversity, suggesting age selection. As age increased, observed TCR beta diversity per million T cells dropped in a roughly linear way, and a significant reduction was already evident by age about 40. Because the CMV infection status of the donors was unknown, age-related changes in expanded clonotypes may potentially have been confounded. The percentage of naive T cells measured by flow cytometry correlated strongly with observed TCR beta diversity. Conclusive comparison of naive and antigen-experienced compartments was prevented by the profiling of bulk unsorted PBMCs.

Per the germline V gene, MNHNS is the CDR1 and SASEGT is the CDR2. Trimming removed 7 bases from V and 0 bases from J, leaving 7 bases between the germline ends. There are 13 amino acids in the CDR3, from cysteine to phenylalanine inclusive. Only the CDR3 part of the read is kept: 39 bases, read in frame from the first base. Sequencing used blood. The chain uses TRBV6-1 and TRBJ1-5; too little of a D gene remains to name it. The source is a woman aged 60-75 years in good health. In nucleotide form, the sequence is TGTGCCAGCAATCTCGGTAGCAATCAGCCCCAGCATTTT. It specifies CASNLGSNQPQHF.